This TCR delta chain was documented in a study of gammadelta T cells in human blood (dated by TCRdb to about 2020). Per the germline V gene, TSWWSYY is the CDR1 and QGS is the CDR2. After removal of 7 bases from V and 4 bases from J, the junction retains 12 bases not matched to a gene. The CDR3, cysteine through phenylalanine, is 15 amino acids long. The DNA shown is the 45-base CDR3, in frame from base 1. The library was generated by RT-PCR. Sequencing took place on an Illumina MiSeq. TCRdb processed the public reads again with the CATT caller, after which rows with matching DNA were combined. The sample table shows over a thousand delta-chain clones, and about 25% are seen once. The ten largest clonotypes hold around 10% of the sample. A remark on this clone: Its antigen is still unknown. A far larger clone differs by one base, so this is likely a read error.

Study-wide conclusions, independent of this receptor: The study reported that microbial exposure appeared to drive polyclonal expansion of innate gamma-delta T cells immediately after birth.

The V gene is TRDV1 and the J gene is TRDJ1; a stretch of 7 junction bases matches TRDD3. The receptor was isolated from a human donor. The sample was non-Vgamma9Vdelta2 gamma-delta T cells from infant blood. The DNA sequence reads TGTGCTCTTGATCTGGGGGTTACCTTATACGATAAACTCATCTTT. Its amino acids are CALDLGVTLYDKLIF.